This T cell receptor beta chain was captured by sequencing in a study of cytomegalovirus exposure and HLA in healthy donors. Study observations and caveats: Analyzed later, most CMV-associated TCR beta chains appeared HLA-restricted. What a later analysis reportedly showed was that an Asian-associated ancestry cluster had fewer N-insertions than the 666-donor mean.

For this clone: What it recognizes is unknown.

CDR3 length equals 17 residues. Germline values: CDR1 KGHSH, CDR2 LQKENI. V lost 6 bases and J lost 5; bases outside the gene matches: 13. The primer mix had 60 Vbeta and 13 Jbeta primers. The method was immunoSEQ multiplex PCR; TCRdb's version includes in-frame clones alone and lacks a portion of them. The top ten hold 2.5% to 3.5% of the sample, which has approximately 54,000 clones, roughly 84% seen once. Healthy donors of bone marrow made up the group. In nominal health when sampled, donors likely had unrecorded immune exposures nonetheless. The chain combines TRBV18 with TRBJ1-6; 7 bases are shared with TRBD1. Sequencing input: PBMCs. This receptor was taken from a woman younger than 35 in good health and CMV-seronegative. The CDR3 spells CASSDVDRPRDNSPLHF. CDR3 bases: TGTGCCAGCTCGGACGTGGACAGGCCAAGGGATAATTCACCCCTCCACTTT.